Below are 8 T cell receptor beta chains sequenced from a single sample in a study of response to subunit inactivated influenza vaccine. TCRdb reprocessed the RT-PCR reads via MiXCR and lists one record per CDR3 protein. The sample lists some 800,000 distinct CDR3 sequences, around 21% occurring once. The sequenced sample was PBMCs from blood, obtained about 5 days after vaccination. These receptors all stem from a man aged 50 or older who received an inactivated influenza vaccine.

V is TRBV7-2 and J is TRBJ2-7; D unresolved. The germline V gene has CDR1 SGHTA and CDR2 FQGNSA. This CDR3 is 11 amino acids long. V lost 5 bases and J lost 7, with 9 bases in between. The CDR3: CASSLLKEQYF. The CDR3 DNA reads as TGTGCCAGCAGCCTTTTGAAAGAGCAGTACTTC. Full variable domain (outside the CDR3, taken from reference TRBV7-2 and TRBJ2-7): GAGVSQSPSNKVTEKGKDVELRCDPISGHTALYWYRQSLGQGLEFLIYFQGNSAPDKSGLPSDRFSAERTGGSVSTLTIQRTQQEDSAVYLCASSLLKEQYFGPGTRLTVT.

This chain links TRBV20-1 with TRBJ1-5; TRBD1 is a possible D gene (5 bases). Germline loops: CDR1 DFQATT, CDR2 SNEGSKA (reference sequence). This CDR3 is built from 15 residues. V dropped 6 bases and J dropped 6 bases, with 21 bases sitting between them. The CDR3 sequence: CSARRPGLKGQPQHF. The CDR3, as DNA: TGCAGTGCACGCAGACCGGGACTGAAAGGTCAGCCCCAGCATTTT.

This clonotype was observed a few times. Mismatch with germline at one junction end may stem from a read error. The V call is TRBV29-1, the J call TRBJ1-1; D is perhaps TRBD1 (5 bases). Germline V lookup: CDR1 SQVTM, CDR2 ANQGSEA. The CDR3 loop spans 13 amino acids. Written as DNA, the CDR3 is TGCAGCGTTAAAGAGGGAACAGGCACTGAAGCTTTCTTT. Amino acids: CSVKEGTGTEAFF.

Only a few counts were recorded for this clonotype. The chain recombines TRBV11-2 with TRBJ2-7, with 7 bases lining up with TRBD2. The CDR3 has 14 residues. After removal of 1 base from V and 5 bases from J, the junction contained 5 bases not matched to a gene. Germline V gene lookup returns CDR1 SGHAT and CDR2 FQNNGV. CDR3 amino acids: CASSLGGSLNEQYF. CDR3 bases: TGTGCCAGCAGCTTAGGCGGGAGTCTGAACGAGCAGTACTTC.

This clonotype has more than one count but fewer than ten. This chain uses TRBV6-2 or TRBV6-3 with TRBJ2-7, with D tentatively TRBD2 (6 bases). The V and J ends lost 4 bases and 3 bases respectively, with 19 bases between them. CDR3 length: 16 residues. Germline-derived CDR1 and CDR2 are MNHEY and SVGEGT. The CDR3 coding sequence is TGTGCCAGCAGTTCTGGTGGAACGTACGGGGGCTACGAGCAGTACTTC. Protein sequence: CASSSGGTYGGYEQYF.

This clonotype was seen repeatedly, ten times or more. CDR3 sequence reads: CSDSPRSGSYNEQFF. The CDR3 nucleotides read TGCAGTGATTCCCCGCGGAGCGGCTCCTACAATGAGCAGTTCTTC. The chain carries TRBV20-1 and TRBJ2-1; the D gene is possibly TRBD2 (5 bases). Germline CDR1 is DFQATT and CDR2 is SNEGSKA (reference sequence). There are 15 residues in the CDR3. V gave up 7 bases and J gave up 0 bases, with 16 bases separating them.

V and J are TRBV5-5 and TRBJ2-5; D ambiguous. CDR1 and CDR2 (germline): SGHKS, YYEKEE (reference sequence). V lost 0 bases, J lost 5 bases, and 8 bases lay in between. The CDR3 totals 13 residues. The CDR3 DNA follows: TGTGCCAGCAGCTTGGACGCCTGGGAGACCCAGTACTTC. It is translated as CASSLDAWETQYF.

This clonotype was counted a few times. The gene calls are TRBV20-1 and TRBJ1-6; possible D gene TRBD1, 5 bases. Germline CDR1 reads DFQATT; CDR2 reads SNEGSKA (reference sequence). The CDR3 has 18 amino acids. V dropped 0 bases and J dropped 2 bases, with 17 bases sitting between them. The CDR3 sequence is CSAREGRTKGTYNSPLHF. CDR3 DNA sequence: TGCAGTGCTAGAGAGGGACGTACTAAAGGAACCTATAATTCACCCCTCCACTTT.